A single sample is the source of the 21 T cell receptor beta chains below, sequenced in a study of cytomegalovirus exposure and HLA in healthy donors. 60 Vbeta and 13 Jbeta primers were used in PCR. Assay used: immunoSEQ multiplex PCR; TCRdb lists only in-frame clones, some missing. This sample yields under 200,000 clones, of which more than 80% are seen a single time; 1.5% to 2% belongs to the top ten. The material sequenced was PBMCs. These receptors all come from a woman aged 18-29 years in good health and CMV-seronegative.

This clone was recorded once. This sequence joins TRBV10-3 and TRBJ1-1, with a tentative D call TRBD1 (6 bases). Germline V gene sequence: CDR1 ENHRY, CDR2 SYGVKD. The CDR3 consists of 14 residues. The V and J ends lost 3 bases and 2 bases respectively, with 10 bases between them. CDR3 nucleotide sequence: TGTGCCATCAGTGATCGACAGGCTAACACTGAAGCTTTCTTT. This codes for CAISDRQANTEAFF.

J is TRBJ1-1 and V is TRBV30; the D gene is possibly TRBD1 (5 bases). V lost 6 bases and J lost 1, with 15 bases in between. Germline loops: CDR1 GTSNPN, CDR2 SVGIG (reference sequence). The CDR3 spans 14 residues. In DNA form, the CDR3 reads TGTGCCTGTTTATACCGGCAGGGGAACACTGAAGCTTTCTTT. Protein: CACLYRQGNTEAFF.

Here the CDR3 reads CASSWAGHSYNEQFF. CDR3 sequence (DNA): TGTGCCAGCAGTTGGGCAGGACACTCCTACAATGAGCAGTTCTTC. The chain couples TRBV28 to TRBJ2-1; a possible D gene is TRBD1 (5 bases). CDR1 and CDR2 from the germline V gene are MDHEN and SYDVKM. The CDR3 covers 15 residues. The V gene lost 4 bases and the J gene lost 0 bases, with 10 bases spanning the gap. The entire variable domain, with the rest obtained from reference TRBV28 and TRBJ2-1, is as follows: DVKVTQSSRYLVKRTGEKVFLECVQDMDHENMFWYRQDPGLGLRLIYFSYDVKMKEKGDIPEGYSVSREKKERFSLILESASTNQTSMYLCASSWAGHSYNEQFFGPGTRLTVL.

This chain uses TRBV7-9 with TRBJ2-7; no clear D gene. The V end lost 1 base, the J end lost 3 bases, and 16 bases lay between the germline ends. Per the germline V gene, CDR1 is SEHNR and CDR2 is FQNEAQ (reference sequence). The CDR3 runs 16 residues. CDR3 amino acids: CASSLGQALHGYEQYF. CDR3 bases: TGTGCCAGCAGCTTAGGGCAGGCCCTTCACGGCTACGAGCAGTACTTC.

This chain links TRBV5-1 with TRBJ1-3; 12 bases line up with TRBD1. The V and J ends lost 4 bases and 0 bases, in that order; junction bases with no gene match: 11. CDR3 length equals 19 residues. Germline V gives CDR1 SGHRS, CDR2 YFSETQ. CDR3 in DNA: TGCGCCAGCAGCGCCCGGGACAGGGGGCGAAGGGGCTCTGGAAACACCATATATTTT. The encoded protein is CASSARDRGRRGSGNTIYF.

The CDR3 nucleotides read TGTGCCAGCAGCTTACAAGGGGCTAAAGTGAACACTGAAGCTTTCTTT. Protein sequence: CASSLQGAKVNTEAFF. The V call is TRBV7-2, the J call TRBJ1-1; TRBD1 is a possible D gene (5 bases). Germline CDR1 is SGHTA and CDR2 is FQGNSA. Trimming removed 2 bases from V and 0 bases from J, with 13 bases in between. This CDR3 has 16 residues.

The genes are TRBV25-1 and TRBJ2-5; a weak D match, TRBD2 (6 bases). Deletions cut 7 bases from V and 5 bases from J, with 14 bases between. CDR1 MGHDK and CDR2 SYGVNS come from the germline V gene. This CDR3 has 13 amino acids. The CDR3, as DNA: TGTGCCAGCATCGGAAGGGGAGGCGAGACCCAGTACTTC. Translating gives CASIGRGGETQYF. The entire variable domain, with the rest obtained from reference TRBV25-1 and TRBJ2-5, is as follows: EADIYQTPRYLVIGTGKKITLECSQTMGHDKMYWYQQDPGMELHLIHYSYGVNSTEKGDLSSESTVSRIRTEHFPLTLESARPSHTSQYLCASIGRGGETQYFGPGTRLLVL.

As to this clone: The same CDR3 is also encoded by other DNA sequences in this sample. The rearrangement links TRBV14 to TRBJ1-1; D is unclear. Trimming took off 2 bases at V and 0 bases at J, with 7 bases between the two ends. CDR1 and CDR2 (germline): SGHDN, FVKESK. The CDR3 is made up of 14 amino acids. CDR3 sequence: CASSQPGMNTEAFF. The CDR3 DNA reads TGTGCCAGCAGCCAACCCGGTATGAACACTGAAGCTTTCTTT.

The V and J genes are TRBV7-6 and TRBJ2-3; D is perhaps TRBD1 (6 bases). In germline, CDR1 is SGHVS, CDR2 FNYEAQ. The CDR3 consists of 17 residues. V lost 3 bases to trimming and J lost 3 bases, with 19 bases between them. CDR3 nucleotide sequence: TGTGCCAGCAGCTTTTATTTTTCAGGGGATGGTACAGATACGCAGTATTTT. Residues: CASSFYFSGDGTDTQYF.

The V call is TRBV6-6, the J call TRBJ2-3, with 7 nucleotides matching TRBD2. The CDR3 contains 15 residues. Germline V gives CDR1 MNHNY, CDR2 SVGAGI (reference sequence). Trimming removed 0 bases from V and 1 base from J; junction bases left unmatched: 1. The CDR3 reads CASSYSTSGTDTQYF. The CDR3 DNA reads as TGTGCCAGCAGTTACTCCACTAGCGGCACAGATACGCAGTATTTT.

J is TRBJ1-3 and V is TRBV6-6; D is possibly TRBD1 (5 bases). The V end was cut by 6 bases, the J end by 0 bases, with 15 bases between. The CDR3 spans 16 residues. CDR1 is MNHNY and CDR2 is SVGAGI in the germline V gene (reference sequence). The CDR3: CASSLGGRGSGNTIYF. The DNA of the CDR3 is TGTGCCAGCAGCCTCGGGGGAAGGGGCTCTGGAAACACCATATATTTT.

The chain combines TRBV11-2 with TRBJ2-1; D not resolved. Trimming pared 2 bases from V and 2 bases from J, leaving 19 bases between. Germline assignment: CDR1 SGHAT and CDR2 FQNNGV. This CDR3 comprises 18 residues. The CDR3 nucleotides read TGTGCCAGCAGCTTAACGTGGAGCAGCTCAGCCCCCTACAATGAGCAGTTCTTC. As protein: CASSLTWSSSAPYNEQFF. Combining the CDR3 with reference TRBV11-2 and TRBJ2-1 gives the whole variable domain EAGVAQSPRYKIIEKRQSVAFWCNPISGHATLYWYQQILGQGPKLLIQFQNNGVVDDSQLPKDRFSAERLKGVDSTLKIQPAKLEDSAVYLCASSLTWSSSAPYNEQFFGPGTRLTVL.

A note on this clone: The sample carries other DNA sequences with the same CDR3. The rearrangement links TRBV28 to TRBJ1-2, with TRBD1 as a possible D gene (6 bases). Germline CDR1 MDHEN, CDR2 SYDVKM. The CDR3 spans 15 residues. Trimming cost V 6 bases and J 4 bases, with 18 bases left between them. This chain's CDR3 is CASSYNGPRGYGYTF. For the CDR3, the DNA is TGTGCCAGCAGCTACAATGGGCCCAGGGGCTATGGCTACACCTTC.

This chain uses TRBV27 with TRBJ2-7; 8 bases are a match to TRBD1. The CDR3 spans 14 residues. The germline V gene has CDR1 MNHEY and CDR2 SMNVEV (reference sequence). Germline trimming cut 6 bases from V and 12 bases from J; bases unmatched to any gene: 16. The CDR3 DNA reads as TGTGCCAGCAGCCCAAAAGGGGGACTGGACAGGGCGTACTTC. Amino acid sequence: CASSPKGGLDRAYF.

This clone showed up just a few times. The V gene is TRBV6-1, the J gene TRBJ2-6, with D possibly TRBD2 on 5 matching bases. V was pared by 3 bases and J by 4 bases, with 10 bases between. CDR1 MNHNS and CDR2 SASEGT come from the germline V gene. CDR3 length: 15 residues. CDR3 coding DNA: TGTGCCAGCAGTGAGATGACGGGAGGGGCCAACGTCCTGACTTTC. Its translation: CASSEMTGGANVLTF.

The chain couples TRBV9 to TRBJ2-2; the match to TRBD2 covers 11 bases. V shed 0 bases and J 4 bases; nucleotides not matched to a gene: 8. The CDR3 covers 18 residues. Germline-derived CDR1 and CDR2 are SGDLS and YYNGEE. CDR3 DNA: TGTGCCAGCAGCGTAGCTTCGGGTACTAGCGGGGGCACCGGGGAGCTGTTTTTT. This encodes CASSVASGTSGGTGELFF. The full variable domain, rest sourced from reference TRBV9 and TRBJ2-2, is DSGVTQTPKHLITATGQRVTLRCSPRSGDLSVYWYQQSLDQGLQFLIQYYNGEERAKGNILERFSAQQFPDLHSELNLSSLELGDSALYFCASSVASGTSGGTGELFFGEGSRLTVL.

This chain joins TRBV5-1 and TRBJ2-7, with D possibly matching TRBD2 (6 bases). The CDR3 is 14 amino acids. The V end was cut by 4 bases, the J end by 0 bases, with 11 bases between. The germline gives CDR1 SGHRS, CDR2 YFSETQ. CDR3 nucleotide sequence: TGCGCCAGCAGCCGCGGGGAGTTCTCCTACGAGCAGTACTTC. Translating it yields CASSRGEFSYEQYF.

V is TRBV5-5 and J is TRBJ2-6, with D uncertain. The CDR3 runs 16 residues. V lost 0 bases to trimming and J lost 1 base, with 8 bases between them. Germline values: CDR1 SGHKS, CDR2 YYEKEE (reference sequence). The CDR3 coding sequence is TGTGCCAGCAGCTTGGGGTTCGGGTCTGGGGCCAACGTCCTGACTTTC. It encodes CASSLGFGSGANVLTF.

The J gene is TRBJ2-5, the V gene TRBV28; D possibly corresponds to TRBD1 (5 bases). The CDR3 runs to 13 residues. Germline CDR1 reads MDHEN; CDR2 reads SYDVKM. V was trimmed by 6 bases and J by 0 bases, leaving 8 bases between them. CDR3: CASSRAYQETQYF. The CDR3 coding sequence is TGTGCCAGCAGCAGGGCGTACCAAGAGACCCAGTACTTC.

With regard to this clone: Sequence at one end of the junction differs from germline and may be a read error. The chain is built from TRBV7-8 and TRBJ1-5, with a weak D call TRBD1 (5 bases). The CDR3 is 16 amino acids. In germline, CDR1 is SGHVS, CDR2 FQNEAQ. CDR3: CASSLGELYSNQPQHF. CDR3 bases: TGTGCCAGCAGTTTAGGGGAGCTTTATAGCAATCAGCCCCAGCATTTT.

This chain joins TRBV6-5 and TRBJ2-7; 8 bases match TRBD2. Trimming at V came to 8 bases and at J to 3 bases, leaving 9 bases not matched to a gene. CDR1 and CDR2 from the germline V gene are MNHEY and SVGAGI. The length of the CDR3 is 14 residues. CDR3 sequence reads: CASFTPGGGYEQYF. The CDR3 DNA reads TGTGCCAGCTTCACCCCGGGGGGGGGCTACGAGCAGTACTTC.